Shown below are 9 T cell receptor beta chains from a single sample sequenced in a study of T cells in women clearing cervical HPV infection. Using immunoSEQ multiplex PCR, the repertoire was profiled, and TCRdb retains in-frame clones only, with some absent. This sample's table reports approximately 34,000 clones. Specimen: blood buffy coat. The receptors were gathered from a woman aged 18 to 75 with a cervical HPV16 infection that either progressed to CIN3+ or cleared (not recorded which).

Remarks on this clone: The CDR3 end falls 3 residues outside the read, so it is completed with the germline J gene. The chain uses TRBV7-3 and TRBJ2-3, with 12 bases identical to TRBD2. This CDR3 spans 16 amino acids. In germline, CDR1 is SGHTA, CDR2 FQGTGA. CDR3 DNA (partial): TGTGCCAGCAGCCCAATGACTAGCGGGAGCCCGGAGACG. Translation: CASSPMTSGSPET. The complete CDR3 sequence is CASSPMTSGSPETQYF.

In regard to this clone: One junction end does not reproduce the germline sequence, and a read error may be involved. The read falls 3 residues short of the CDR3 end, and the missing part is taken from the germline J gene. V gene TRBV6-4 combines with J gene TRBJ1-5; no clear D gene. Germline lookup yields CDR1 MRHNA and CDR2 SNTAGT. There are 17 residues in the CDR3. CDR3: CASNDKGPLYSNQPQHF. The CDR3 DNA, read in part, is TGTGCCAGCAATGACAAGGGTCCGTTATATAGCAATCAGCCC.

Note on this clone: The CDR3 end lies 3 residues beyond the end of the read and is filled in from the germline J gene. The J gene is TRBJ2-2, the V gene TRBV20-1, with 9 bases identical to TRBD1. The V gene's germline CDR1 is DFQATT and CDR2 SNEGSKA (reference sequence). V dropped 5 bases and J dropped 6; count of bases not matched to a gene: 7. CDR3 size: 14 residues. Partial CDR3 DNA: TGCAGTGCTTACACAGGGGGCAGGTCCGGGGAG. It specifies CSAYTGGRSGE. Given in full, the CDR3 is CSAYTGGRSGELFF.

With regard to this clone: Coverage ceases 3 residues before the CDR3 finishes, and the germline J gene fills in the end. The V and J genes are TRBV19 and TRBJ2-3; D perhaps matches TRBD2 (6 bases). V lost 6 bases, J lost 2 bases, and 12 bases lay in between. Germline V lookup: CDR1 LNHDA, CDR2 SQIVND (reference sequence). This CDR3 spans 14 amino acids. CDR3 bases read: TGTGCCAGTAGCGGGCGGGGCGTCACAGATACG. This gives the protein CASSGRGVTDT. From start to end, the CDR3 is CASSGRGVTDTQYF.

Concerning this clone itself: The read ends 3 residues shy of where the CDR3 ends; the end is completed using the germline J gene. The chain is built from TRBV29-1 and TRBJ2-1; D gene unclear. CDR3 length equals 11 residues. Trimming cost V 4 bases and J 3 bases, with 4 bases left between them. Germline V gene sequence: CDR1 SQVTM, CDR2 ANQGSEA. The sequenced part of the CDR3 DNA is TGCAGCGTTGCTAGCTACAATGAG. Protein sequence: CSVASYNE. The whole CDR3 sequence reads CSVASYNEQFF.

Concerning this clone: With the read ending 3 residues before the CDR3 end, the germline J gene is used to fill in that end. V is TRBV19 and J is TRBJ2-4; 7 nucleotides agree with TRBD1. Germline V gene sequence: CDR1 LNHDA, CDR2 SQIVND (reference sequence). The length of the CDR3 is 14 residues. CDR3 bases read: TGTGCCAGTAGTAGGGACAGACTTAACTATGGT. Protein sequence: CASSRDRLNYG. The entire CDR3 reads CASSRDRLNYGQYF.

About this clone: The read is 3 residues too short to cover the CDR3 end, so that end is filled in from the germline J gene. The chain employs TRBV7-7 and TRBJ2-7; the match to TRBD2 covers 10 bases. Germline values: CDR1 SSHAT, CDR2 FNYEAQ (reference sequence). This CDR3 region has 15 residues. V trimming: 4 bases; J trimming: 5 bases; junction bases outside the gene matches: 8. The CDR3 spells CASSSDLAGADEQYF. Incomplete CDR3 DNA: TGTGCCAGCAGCTCGGATCTAGCGGGAGCGGACGAG. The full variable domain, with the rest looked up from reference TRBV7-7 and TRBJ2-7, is GAGVSQSPRYKVTKRGQDVTLRCDPISSHATLYWYQQALGQGPEFLTYFNYEAQPDKSGLPSDRFSAERPEGSISTLTIQRTEQRDSAMYRCASSSDLAGADEQYFGPGTRLTVT.

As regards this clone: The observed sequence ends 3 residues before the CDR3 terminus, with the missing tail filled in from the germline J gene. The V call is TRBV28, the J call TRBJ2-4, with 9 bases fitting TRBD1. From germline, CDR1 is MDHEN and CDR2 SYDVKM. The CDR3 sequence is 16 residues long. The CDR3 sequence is CASSLEQGAPQETQYF. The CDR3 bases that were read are TGTGCCAGCAGTCTTGAACAGGGGGCACCCCAAGAGACT.

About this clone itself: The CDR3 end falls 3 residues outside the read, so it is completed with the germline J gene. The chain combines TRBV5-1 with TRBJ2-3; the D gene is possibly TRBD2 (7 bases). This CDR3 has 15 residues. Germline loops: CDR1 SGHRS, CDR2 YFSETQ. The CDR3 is CASSLATGGEETQYF. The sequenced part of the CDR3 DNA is TGCGCCAGCAGCTTGGCCACGGGGGGCGAAGAGACG.